The 11 T cell receptor beta chains presented below share a single source sample, sequenced in a study of T cell clones after liver transplantation. Sequencing was performed with immunoSEQ multiplex PCR; in TCRdb, only in-frame clones are kept and a portion is missing. This sample has more than 95,000 clones; just over 90% occur once, and the top ten carry more than 0.8%. Sequences were derived from CD4+ T cells from blood, sampled 12 months after liver transplant. These receptors came from a human patient who received a liver transplant. Certain T cells may be donor cells from the graft.

This rearrangement joins TRBV5-1 to TRBJ2-2; D possibly corresponds to TRBD1 (5 bases). V lost 4 bases, J lost 0 bases, and 13 bases lay in between. This CDR3 contains 16 residues. Germline CDR1 SGHRS, CDR2 YFSETQ. The CDR3 nucleotides read TGCGCCAGCAGCGCTTTGGGGCGTTCGAACACCGGGGAGCTGTTTTTT. This sequence encodes CASSALGRSNTGELFF.

This clone was picked up a small number of times. V gene TRBV18 combines with J gene TRBJ1-5; no firm D call. The CDR3 length is 13 residues. V was pared by 2 bases and J by 0 bases, with 2 bases between. The V gene's germline CDR1 is KGHSH and CDR2 LQKENI. DNA of the CDR3: TGTGCCAGCTCACCAGTTAGCAATCAGCCCCAGCATTTT. Amino acids: CASSPVSNQPQHF. Full variable domain (rest looked up from reference TRBV18 and TRBJ1-5): NAGVMQNPRHLVRRRGQEARLRCSPMKGHSHVYWYRQLPEEGLKFMVYLQKENIIDESGMPKERFSAEFPKEGPSILRIQQVVRGDSAAYFCASSPVSNQPQHFGDGTRLSIL.

The chain recombines TRBV2 with TRBJ1-2; tentative D call: TRBD1 (5 bases). The CDR3 runs 12 residues. Germline-derived CDR1 and CDR2 are SNHLY and FYNNEI. The V and J ends lost 8 bases and 7 bases respectively, with 14 bases between them. CDR3 DNA sequence: TGTGCCAGCGCCAGAGGGCAGGGTGGCTACACCTTC. It codes for CASARGQGGYTF.

V and J are TRBV6-1 and TRBJ2-2, with TRBD1 as a possible D gene (5 bases). The CDR3 runs 14 residues. Trimming stripped 7 bases from V and 0 bases from J, with 9 bases between. Germline assignment: CDR1 MNHNS and CDR2 SASEGT. For the CDR3, the DNA is TGTGCCAGCAAGCAGGGAACGAACACCGGGGAGCTGTTTTTT. This gives the protein CASKQGTNTGELFF.

This rearrangement joins TRBV5-5 to TRBJ2-7, with D hard to call. The CDR3 contains 14 residues. V dropped 7 bases and J dropped 0 bases, with 14 bases sitting between them. Germline V gene data show CDR1 as SGHKS and CDR2 as YYEKEE (reference sequence). The CDR3 sequence is CASVLGVSSYEQYF. The CDR3 coding sequence is TGTGCCAGCGTCCTTGGCGTGAGCTCCTACGAGCAGTACTTC.

The chain carries TRBV13 and TRBJ2-2; a possible D gene is TRBD1 (5 bases). CDR1 is PRHDT, CDR2 FYEKMQ, per germline (reference sequence). The CDR3 is 15 amino acids. Trimming stripped 0 bases from V and 4 bases from J, with 9 bases between. In DNA, the CDR3 is TGTGCCAGCAGCTTAGGAGGCAGGGTCACCGGGGAGCTGTTTTTT. This codes for CASSLGGRVTGELFF. Variable domain in full (rest from reference TRBV13 and TRBJ2-2): AAGVIQSPRHLIKEKRETATLKCYPIPRHDTVYWYQQGPGQDPQFLISFYEKMQSDKGSIPDRFSAQQFSDYHSELNMSSLELGDSALYFCASSLGGRVTGELFFGEGSRLTVL.

J is TRBJ2-3 and V is TRBV11-2, with D maybe TRBD2 (5 bases). Trimming removed 2 bases at V and 0 bases at J, with 12 bases between. Germline values: CDR1 SGHAT, CDR2 FQNNGV. CDR3 length: 16 amino acids. For the CDR3, the DNA is TGTGCCAGCAGCTTACTAGCTCTGCATAGCACAGATACGCAGTATTTT. It specifies CASSLLALHSTDTQYF.

Comment on this clone: This same CDR3 is encoded by further DNA sequences in the sample. V and J are TRBV20-1 and TRBJ2-5; D is possibly TRBD2 (5 bases). Trimming removed 2 bases at V and 5 bases at J, with 6 bases between. The CDR3 totals 11 residues. Germline CDR1 DFQATT, CDR2 SNEGSKA (reference sequence). DNA of the CDR3: TGCAGTGCTAGAACGGGGGAGACCCAGTACTTC. Protein product: CSARTGETQYF.

The rearrangement joins TRBV10-3 to TRBJ1-3, with 9 positions matching TRBD1. The CDR3 sequence is 13 residues long. Germline V CDR1 and CDR2: ENHRY, SYGVKD. V dropped 11 bases and J dropped 2; count of bases not matched to a gene: 4. The CDR3 reads CAAQGAAGNTIYF. CDR3 bases: TGTGCCGCACAGGGGGCCGCTGGAAACACCATATATTTT.

This chain connects TRBV19 to TRBJ1-5; the D is unclear. V lost 3 bases and J 7 bases, leaving 13 bases between the germline ends. This CDR3 region has 14 residues. From germline, CDR1 is LNHDA and CDR2 SQIVND (reference sequence). The CDR3 DNA reads TGTGCCAGTAGTATGAAGGAACTGAAGCAGCCCCAGCATTTT. Translated: CASSMKELKQPQHF.

The chain combines TRBV29-1 with TRBJ1-1; no definite D call. The CDR3 covers 12 residues. The V and J ends lost 4 bases and 3 bases respectively, with 9 bases between them. The germline CDR1 and CDR2 sequences are SQVTM and ANQGSEA. The CDR3, as DNA: TGCAGCGTTGCCCAGGTTTACACTGAAGCTTTCTTT. Translating it yields CSVAQVYTEAFF.